Below are 21 T cell receptor beta chains sequenced from a single sample in a study of neurological immune-mediated disorders. TCRdb re-called the 5' RACE reads with MiXCR, one entry per CDR3 protein. The data show 55,000 to 60,000 distinct CDR3 sequences, roughly 3.5% seen once. What was sequenced was PBMCs. The receptors shown here come from a woman in her 30s with multiple sclerosis.

This clonotype has at least ten counts. The genes are TRBV28 and TRBJ1-4; the D is unclear. The V and J ends lost 6 bases and 10 bases respectively, with 9 bases between them. Germline assignment: CDR1 MDHEN and CDR2 SYDVKM. The CDR3 length is 11 residues. The CDR3 loop is CASRGGGKLFF. Written as DNA, the CDR3 is TGTGCCAGCAGGGGAGGTGGAAAACTGTTTTTT.

This clonotype was seen repeatedly, ten times or more. The chain employs TRBV27 and TRBJ2-3, with D uncertain. The V end was cut by 4 bases, the J end by 8 bases, with 10 bases between. Germline lookup yields CDR1 MNHEY and CDR2 SMNVEV (reference sequence). The CDR3 length is 12 residues. The CDR3 sequence: CASSWRSGTQYF. The CDR3, as DNA: TGTGCCAGCAGTTGGAGAAGTGGTACGCAGTATTTT.

This clonotype appeared many times. The rearrangement links TRBV20-1 to TRBJ2-7, with 11 bases identical to TRBD1. This CDR3 has 15 residues. CDR1 DFQATT and CDR2 SNEGSKA come from the germline V gene (reference sequence). V lost 4 bases and J lost 2; bases outside the gene matches: 7. The CDR3 region is CSAIPGTGGPYEQYF. CDR3 DNA: TGCAGTGCTATACCAGGGACAGGGGGACCCTACGAGCAGTACTTC.

In its sample, this clonotype was seen many times. This rearrangement joins TRBV11-2 to TRBJ2-3; 8 bases agree with TRBD2. V gave up 1 base and J gave up 6 bases; unmatched junction bases: 6. CDR3 length: 15 residues. Germline CDR1 reads SGHAT; CDR2 reads FQNNGV. The CDR3 nucleotides read TGTGCCAGCAGCTTAGTCGGACTAGCCTCCGATACGCAGTATTTT. Translation gives CASSLVGLASDTQYF. Filled out from reference TRBV11-2 and TRBJ2-3, the complete variable domain reads EAGVAQSPRYKIIEKRQSVAFWCNPISGHATLYWYQQILGQGPKLLIQFQNNGVVDDSQLPKDRFSAERLKGVDSTLKIQPAKLEDSAVYLCASSLVGLASDTQYFGPGTRLTVL.

This clonotype was counted many times. The chain couples TRBV5-6 to TRBJ2-6; maybe TRBD1 (6 bases). This CDR3 is built from 17 residues. Per the germline V gene, CDR1 is SGHDT and CDR2 is YYEEEE. V lost 0 bases, J lost 0 bases, and 10 bases lay in between. The DNA for the CDR3 is TGTGCCAGCAGCTTGGACAACAGGGCCTCTGGGGCCAACGTCCTGACTTTC. Translating gives CASSLDNRASGANVLTF.

This clonotype appeared a few times. The rearrangement uses TRBV18 and TRBJ1-2, with TRBD1 matching over 9 bases. V lost 5 bases and J lost 8; bases outside the gene matches: 3. CDR3 length: 12 residues. CDR1 is KGHSH, CDR2 LQKENI, per germline. This CDR3 reads CASSAGQGGYTF. The CDR3 bases are TGTGCCAGCTCAGCCGGACAGGGGGGCTACACCTTC.

This clonotype came up many times. The chain links TRBV2 to TRBJ1-3; no reliable D call. V was pared by 2 bases and J by 0 bases, with 11 bases between. The CDR3 contains 16 residues. The germline CDR1 and CDR2 sequences are SNHLY and FYNNEI. The CDR3 sequence: CASSETGGASGNTIYF. In DNA, the CDR3 is TGTGCCAGCAGTGAAACTGGCGGAGCCTCTGGAAACACCATATATTTT. Together with reference TRBV2 and TRBJ1-3, the CDR3 gives the full variable domain: EPEVTQTPSHQVTQMGQEVILRCVPISNHLYFYWYRQILGQKVEFLVSFYNNEISEKSEIFDDQFSVERPDGSNFTLKIRSTKLEDSAMYFCASSETGGASGNTIYFGEGSWLTVV.

There are many counts of this clonotype. This chain uses TRBV7-2 with TRBJ1-3; D is uncertain. This CDR3 region has 12 residues. Trimming took 5 bases from V and 5 from J, leaving 7 bases between them. Germline CDR1 reads SGHTA; CDR2 reads FQGNSA. The CDR3 bases are TGTGCCAGCAGCACGGGGAGAAACACCATATATTTT. Amino acids: CASSTGRNTIYF.

This clonotype showed up many times. J is TRBJ1-5 and V is TRBV20-1; D is possibly TRBD1 (5 bases). This CDR3 contains 15 residues. Looked up from germline, CDR1 is DFQATT and CDR2 is SNEGSKA (reference sequence). The V end lost 5 bases, the J end lost 4 bases, and 18 bases lay between the germline ends. CDR3 amino acids: CSARTPDLLNQPQHF. CDR3 coding DNA: TGCAGTGCTCGGACACCCGATCTCCTTAATCAGCCCCAGCATTTT.

This chain connects TRBV20-1 to TRBJ1-5, with 10 bases aligning to TRBD1. J was trimmed by 9 bases and V by 1 base; bases with no gene match: 12. CDR3 size: 16 residues. Germline V lookup: CDR1 DFQATT, CDR2 SNEGSKA (reference sequence). CDR3 nucleotide sequence: TGCAGTGCTAGAGCTCACCGGGACAGGGGCGTTCGGCCCCAGCATTTT. Translating it yields CSARAHRDRGVRPQHF.

This chain connects TRBV6-2 or TRBV6-3 to TRBJ1-5; 7 nucleotides agree with TRBD1. The ends lost 6 bases at V and 3 bases at J; junction bases unmatched: 11. The CDR3 is made up of 16 amino acids. CDR1 is MNHEY, CDR2 SVGEGT, per germline. The CDR3, as DNA: TGTGCCAGCAGCCGAGAGCCCGACAGGGCCAATCAGCCCCAGCATTTT. Protein product: CASSREPDRANQPQHF.

In this sample, this clonotype turned up many times. The chain links TRBV24-1 to TRBJ2-5, with 13 bases fitting TRBD2. Germline V CDR1 and CDR2: KGHDR, SFDVKD. CDR3 length: 13 amino acids. V trimming: 9 bases; J trimming: 4 bases; junction bases outside the gene matches: 1. CDR3 sequence: CATGLAGVETQYF. The CDR3 region has the DNA TGTGCCACCGGACTAGCGGGAGTAGAGACCCAGTACTTC.

This clonotype was detected ten times or more. The genes are TRBV5-5 and TRBJ2-3, with 12 bases fitting TRBD2. The germline V gene encodes CDR1 SGHKS and CDR2 YYEKEE (reference sequence). The V segment lost 4 bases and the J segment 2 bases; nucleotides outside the gene matches: 5. The CDR3 has 16 residues. The CDR3, as DNA: TGTGCCAGCAGCCTCTGGACTAGCGGGGTCACAGATACGCAGTATTTT. It encodes CASSLWTSGVTDTQYF.

This clonotype was seen at least ten times. This chain connects TRBV29-1 to TRBJ2-1; 11 bases are shared with TRBD2. The CDR3 covers 15 residues. Unmatched junction bases numbered 5, after V lost 4 bases and J lost 3 bases. CDR1 SQVTM and CDR2 ANQGSEA come from the germline V gene. CDR3 DNA: TGCAGCGTTGTCGGGACTAGCGGTAACTACAATGAGCAGTTCTTC. It encodes CSVVGTSGNYNEQFF.

There are many counts of this clonotype. The chain is built from TRBV6-5 and TRBJ1-1, with 9 bases that match TRBD1. V lost 6 bases to trimming and J lost 11 bases; unmatched junction nucleotides: 7. Germline V lookup: CDR1 MNHEY, CDR2 SVGAGI. This CDR3 spans 12 amino acids. This CDR3 reads CASSPDRGFAFF. The CDR3 DNA is TGTGCCAGCAGCCCGGACAGGGGATTTGCTTTCTTT.

The genes are TRBV20-1 and TRBJ2-1; D may be TRBD2 (6 bases). The germline V gene encodes CDR1 DFQATT and CDR2 SNEGSKA (reference sequence). The CDR3 runs to 12 residues. The V end was cut by 3 bases, the J end by 6 bases, with 9 bases between. CDR3 residues: CSASRRGNEQFF. CDR3 DNA: TGCAGTGCTAGCAGGAGGGGCAATGAGCAGTTCTTC.

This chain joins TRBV7-6 and TRBJ1-4; TRBD1 agrees at 7 bases. The V gene end was trimmed by 5 bases and the J gene end by 4 bases; junction bases not matched to a gene: 7. Germline values: CDR1 SGHVS, CDR2 FNYEAQ. This CDR3 has 15 residues. This chain's CDR3 is CASSPGTGVNEKLFF. The CDR3 nucleotides read TGTGCCAGCAGCCCTGGCACAGGGGTTAATGAAAAACTGTTTTTT.

There are many counts of this clonotype. The genes are TRBV6-5 and TRBJ1-5; TRBD1 might be the D (5 bases). Germline CDR1 MNHEY, CDR2 SVGAGI. Trimming shortened V by 4 bases and J by 6 bases, and 13 bases separated the two germline ends. The CDR3 has 14 amino acids. CDR3 DNA: TGTGCCAGCAGTTCCAGGCAGGGCGGTCAGCCCCAGCATTTT. Its protein product is CASSSRQGGQPQHF.

This chain uses TRBV6-5 with TRBJ1-2; D may be TRBD1 (5 bases). Per the germline V gene, CDR1 is MNHEY and CDR2 is SVGAGI. The CDR3 runs to 13 residues. Trimming stripped 5 bases from V and 7 bases from J, with 14 bases between. CDR3 amino acids: CASSPRGVGGYTF. The CDR3 DNA is TGTGCCAGCAGTCCCCGGGGGGTGGGTGGCTACACCTTC.

At least ten counts were recorded for this clonotype. J is TRBJ2-1 and V is TRBV6-5; TRBD2 agrees at 7 bases. The CDR3 extends over 13 amino acids. CDR1 MNHEY and CDR2 SVGAGI come from the germline V gene. V lost 2 bases, J lost 12 bases, and 7 bases stayed unmatched. This chain's CDR3 is CASSYPGLDRQFF. CDR3 coding DNA: TGTGCCAGCAGTTACCCCGGACTAGATCGGCAGTTCTTC.

This clonotype was seen ten or more times. V usage is TRBV20-1 and J usage is TRBJ2-3; D unclear. The CDR3 has 13 amino acids. Germline loops: CDR1 DFQATT, CDR2 SNEGSKA (reference sequence). Trimming stripped 6 bases from V and 2 bases from J, with 12 bases between. Written as DNA, the CDR3 is TGCAGTGCAACGACGAGGCCCACAGATACGCAGTATTTT. Translated: CSATTRPTDTQYF.